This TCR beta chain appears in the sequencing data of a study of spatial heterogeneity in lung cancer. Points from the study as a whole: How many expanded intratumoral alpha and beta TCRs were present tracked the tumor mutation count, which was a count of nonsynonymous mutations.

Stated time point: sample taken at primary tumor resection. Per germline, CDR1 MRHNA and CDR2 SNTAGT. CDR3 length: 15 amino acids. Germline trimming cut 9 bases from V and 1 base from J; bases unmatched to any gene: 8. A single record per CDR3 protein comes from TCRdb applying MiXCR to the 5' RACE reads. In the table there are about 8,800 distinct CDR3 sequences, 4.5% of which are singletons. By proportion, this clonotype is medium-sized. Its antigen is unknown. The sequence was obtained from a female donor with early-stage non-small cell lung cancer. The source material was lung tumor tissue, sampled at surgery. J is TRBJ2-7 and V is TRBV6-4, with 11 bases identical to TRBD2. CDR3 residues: CASTSGSHPSYEQYF. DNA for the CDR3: TGTGCCAGTACTAGCGGGAGTCACCCATCCTACGAGCAGTACTTC.